Each of the 24 T cell receptor beta chains below was sequenced from the same sample in a study of OX40 agonist ivuxolimab in advanced cancers. Data came from immunoSEQ multiplex PCR; TCRdb stores just in-frame clones and leaves some out. The table shows around 46,000 clones, with 88% occurring only once. The material was CD4+ or CD8+ T cells sorted from blood, obtained in a trial of the OX40 agonist ivuxolimab. All receptors come from an adult with an advanced solid tumor such as melanoma, head and neck, liver or kidney cancer.

This chain connects TRBV7-8 to TRBJ1-3; perhaps TRBD1 as D (5 bases). The CDR3 length is 15 residues. Germline V lookup: CDR1 SGHVS, CDR2 FQNEAQ. The V end lost 1 base, the J end lost 2 bases, and 9 bases lay between the germline ends. CDR3: CASSLGPGPGNTIYF. The CDR3 bases are TGTGCCAGCAGCTTAGGGCCGGGACCTGGAAACACCATATATTTT.

This chain uses TRBV19 with TRBJ2-5; no clear D. CDR1 and CDR2 from the germline V gene are LNHDA and SQIVND (reference sequence). This CDR3 spans 12 amino acids. V was cut by 6 bases and J by 5 bases, with 10 bases left in between. CDR3 bases: TGTGCCAGTAGCACACTGGGGGAGACCCAGTACTTC. It codes for CASSTLGETQYF.

This clone has a single count. This chain joins TRBV6-1 and TRBJ2-3; 8 bases are shared with TRBD2. V lost 2 bases and J lost 2; bases outside the gene matches: 6. The CDR3 spans 16 residues. Germline CDR1 is MNHNS and CDR2 is SASEGT. CDR3 amino acids: CASSEPAGGSTDTQYF. CDR3 in DNA: TGTGCCAGCAGTGAACCGGCGGGGGGCTCCACAGATACGCAGTATTTT.

The V and J genes are TRBV7-8 and TRBJ1-1; D not certain. The CDR3 runs to 14 residues. Germline CDR1 SGHVS, CDR2 FQNEAQ. Trimming left V 0 bases short and J 2 bases short, with 7 bases between. The CDR3 DNA reads TGTGCCAGCAGCTTAGCGACGGGTAACACTGAAGCTTTCTTT. Residues: CASSLATGNTEAFF.

The chain is built from TRBV28 and TRBJ2-4, with D tentatively TRBD2 (5 bases). The CDR3 covers 13 residues. The V gene lost 4 bases and the J gene lost 7 bases, with 11 bases spanning the gap. CDR1 is MDHEN, CDR2 SYDVKM, per germline. The CDR3 DNA sequence: TGTGCCAGCAGTTCTCCCGGGGAGAACATTCAGTACTTC. Protein: CASSSPGENIQYF.

The gene calls are TRBV19 and TRBJ1-6; D remains unclear. V was pared by 1 base and J by 14 bases, with 15 bases between. Looked up from germline, CDR1 is LNHDA and CDR2 is SQIVND (reference sequence). The CDR3 covers 14 residues. CDR3 residues: CASSIGEPSFTLHF. CDR3 nucleotides: TGTGCCAGTAGTATAGGAGAACCCTCGTTCACCCTCCACTTT.

The chain joins TRBV25-1 to TRBJ2-5; 9 positions match TRBD2. Unmatched junction bases numbered 5, after V lost 1 base and J lost 5 bases. Germline CDR1 is MGHDK and CDR2 is SYGVNS. This CDR3 spans 15 amino acids. The CDR3 reads CASSEWLAGLETQYF. The CDR3 DNA reads as TGTGCCAGCAGTGAATGGCTAGCGGGACTGGAGACCCAGTACTTC.

Regarding this clone: A junction boundary mismatches the germline segment, possibly from a read error. The V call is TRBV7-7, the J call TRBJ2-5; TRBD2 agrees at 8 bases. Per germline, CDR1 SSHAT and CDR2 FNYEAQ (reference sequence). There are 13 residues in the CDR3. The CDR3 DNA sequence: TGTGCTAGCAGCTTTGGGACTAGTGAGACCCAGTACTTC. This encodes CASSFGTSETQYF. The full variable domain, with the rest looked up from reference TRBV7-7 and TRBJ2-5, is GAGVSQSPRYKVTKRGQDVTLRCDPISSHATLYWYQQALGQGPEFLTYFNYEAQPDKSGLPSDRFSAERPEGSISTLTIQRTEQRDSAMYRCASSFGTSETQYFGPGTRLLVL.

This clone was picked up one time. The V gene is TRBV7-9, the J gene TRBJ2-5; a weak D match, TRBD1 (6 bases). Germline values: CDR1 SEHNR, CDR2 FQNEAQ (reference sequence). This CDR3 spans 12 amino acids. Trimming shortened V by 1 base and J by 13 bases, and 13 bases separated the two germline ends. CDR3 nucleotides: TGTGCCAGCAGCTTAGGAGGGGGAGACTGGTACTTC. Its translation: CASSLGGGDWYF.

The chain is built from TRBV5-1 and TRBJ1-2; no clear D. The germline V gene encodes CDR1 SGHRS and CDR2 YFSETQ. The V gene lost 4 bases and the J gene lost 4 bases, with 11 bases spanning the gap. The CDR3 consists of 13 residues. CDR3: CASSTEPAYGYTF. CDR3 nucleotides: TGCGCCAGCAGCACGGAACCAGCCTATGGCTACACCTTC.

In the case of this clone: Relative to the germline gene, one junction end is altered; a read error may explain this. The chain has TRBV28 and TRBJ1-2; possible D gene TRBD1, 5 bases. This CDR3 region has 12 residues. The V gene's germline CDR1 is MDHEN and CDR2 SYDVKM. Here the CDR3 DNA reads TGTGCCAGCAGTTCCACGAGGACACCCATCTCCTTC. This sequence encodes CASSSTRTPISF.

This rearrangement joins TRBV11-2 to TRBJ2-7; 8 bases line up with TRBD1. Losses at the gene ends were 1 base for V and 6 bases for J; bases not matched to a gene: 8. The CDR3 covers 15 residues. The germline V gene has CDR1 SGHAT and CDR2 FQNNGV. This chain's CDR3 is CASSLGQGYVGEQYF. As DNA, the CDR3 is TGTGCCAGCAGCTTAGGACAGGGGTACGTTGGCGAGCAGTACTTC. The whole variable domain, filled in from reference TRBV11-2 and TRBJ2-7, reads EAGVAQSPRYKIIEKRQSVAFWCNPISGHATLYWYQQILGQGPKLLIQFQNNGVVDDSQLPKDRFSAERLKGVDSTLKIQPAKLEDSAVYLCASSLGQGYVGEQYFGPGTRLTVT.

The rearrangement links TRBV12-5 to TRBJ2-3, with 7 bases lining up with TRBD1. The germline CDR1 and CDR2 sequences are LGHNT and FRNRAP. With 10 bases clipped from V and 1 base from J, the junction kept 8 bases outside the gene matches. CDR3 length: 14 residues. The DNA of the CDR3 is TGTGCTAAACCCGGACAGGATCGCACAGATACGCAGTATTTT. The encoded protein is CAKPGQDRTDTQYF.

The genes are TRBV21-1 and TRBJ2-3; no DNA check was done on the table's D call, TRBD2. TRBV21-1 is listed as a pseudogene. There are 12 residues in the CDR3. The CDR3 sequence: CASSKYTDTQYF. Written as DNA, the CDR3 is TGTGCCAGCAGCAAGTACACAGATACGCAGTATTTT.

The rearrangement links TRBV28 to TRBJ1-2; D might be TRBD1 (6 bases). V lost 4 bases, J lost 4 bases, and 16 bases lay in between. Germline V gives CDR1 MDHEN, CDR2 SYDVKM. CDR3 length equals 15 residues. CDR3 bases: TGTGCCAGCAGTTATCTCCCGGGACAACCCTATGGCTACACCTTC. It yields the protein CASSYLPGQPYGYTF.

This chain connects TRBV29-1 to TRBJ2-3; D gene uncertain. CDR1 SQVTM and CDR2 ANQGSEA come from the germline V gene. V was cut by 4 bases and J by 3 bases, with 14 bases left in between. The CDR3 extends over 14 amino acids. This CDR3 is CSVAKMADTDTQYF. The DNA of the CDR3 is TGCAGCGTTGCAAAGATGGCGGATACAGATACGCAGTATTTT.

In nucleotides, the CDR3 is TGTGCCAGTACACGAGTCGGCTTCCTGGACAATGAGCAGTTCTTC. It encodes CASTRVGFLDNEQFF. V and J are TRBV19 and TRBJ2-1; D uncertain. V was shortened by 7 bases and J by 5 bases, with 18 bases between the two germline ends. This CDR3 contains 15 residues. CDR1 and CDR2 (germline): LNHDA, SQIVND (reference sequence).

The V call is TRBV15, the J call TRBJ1-2; TRBD1 aligns across 8 bases. Germline assignment: CDR1 LNHNV and CDR2 YYDKDF (reference sequence). V was clipped by 0 bases and J by 6 bases; unmatched bases: 12. The CDR3 contains 17 residues. CDR3 bases: TGTGCCACCAGCAGAGATAGGCCAGGGGGCGATCAGAATGGCTACACCTTC. Amino acid sequence: CATSRDRPGGDQNGYTF. The variable domain in full, with the rest retrieved from reference TRBV15 and TRBJ1-2, is DAMVIQNPRYQVTQFGKPVTLSCSQTLNHNVMYWYQQKSSQAPKLLFHYYDKDFNNEADTPDNFQSRRPNTSFCFLDIRSPGLGDTAMYLCATSRDRPGGDQNGYTFGSGTRLTVV.

The chain has TRBV27 and TRBJ1-1; no clear D. CDR3 length: 14 residues. V was shortened by 8 bases and J by 0 bases, with 13 bases between the two germline ends. Germline assignment: CDR1 MNHEY and CDR2 SMNVEV (reference sequence). CDR3: CASGSGGMNTEAFF. In DNA form, the CDR3 reads TGTGCCAGCGGTTCAGGCGGCATGAACACTGAAGCTTTCTTT.

The chain is built from TRBV18 and TRBJ2-7, with 9 nucleotides matching TRBD2. The CDR3 totals 13 residues. V was clipped by 5 bases and J by 12 bases; unmatched bases: 11. Germline CDR1 reads KGHSH; CDR2 reads LQKENI. The CDR3 sequence is CASSSALAGDLYF. CDR3 coding DNA: TGTGCCAGCTCATCCGCGTTAGCGGGAGACCTGTACTTC.

This sequence joins TRBV15 and TRBJ1-2; D remains ambiguous. Germline V gene sequence: CDR1 LNHNV, CDR2 YYDKDF (reference sequence). The CDR3 runs 12 residues. The V and J ends lost 1 base and 8 bases respectively, with 8 bases between them. The CDR3 spells CATSRGEVGYTF. The CDR3 DNA sequence: TGTGCCACCAGCAGAGGGGAGGTCGGCTACACCTTC.

V is TRBV6-4 and J is TRBJ2-1; TRBD2 matches at 11 bases. V shed 0 bases, J shed 6 bases, and the junction held 1 base outside the gene matches. Per the germline V gene, CDR1 is MRHNA and CDR2 is SNTAGT. CDR3 length: 15 amino acids. The CDR3 nucleotides read TGTGCCAGCAGTGACTCTAGCGGGGGGGTCAATGAGCAGTTCTTC. This translates into CASSDSSGGVNEQFF.

This chain links TRBV21-1 with TRBJ2-7; the D call of TRBD2 is as the table states it, not checked on the DNA. TRBV21-1 is noted as a pseudogene. The CDR3 spans 16 residues. CDR3 protein: CASSEGGLAANYEQYF. DNA for the CDR3: TGTGCCAGCAGCGAGGGTGGGCTAGCGGCCAACTACGAGCAGTACTTC.

The rearrangement links TRBV6-6 to TRBJ2-3, with 11 bases aligning to TRBD2. The germline V gene has CDR1 MNHNY and CDR2 SVGAGI (reference sequence). The CDR3 runs 16 residues. With V trimmed by 6 bases and J by 9 bases, 14 bases remained unmatched. The CDR3: CASSQLAGDPPSTQYF. For the CDR3, the DNA is TGTGCCAGCAGCCAACTAGCGGGGGACCCCCCCTCGACGCAGTATTTT.